This T cell receptor (beta chain) was recorded in a study of cytomegalovirus exposure and HLA in healthy donors. In the study overall: A prior analysis found 117 million unique TCR beta sequences from around 200 million T cells.

Trimming at V came to 5 bases and at J to 6 bases, leaving 18 bases not matched to a gene. The CDR3 length is 17 residues. The PCR employed 60 Vbeta primers together with 13 Jbeta primers. Clones were sequenced by immunoSEQ multiplex PCR, and TCRdb holds only the in-frame ones, with some missing. The sample includes around 90,000 clones, about 85% seen only once; the top ten take around 7.4%. The chain couples TRBV23-1 to TRBJ2-7, with 8 bases identical to TRBD2. TRBV23-1 is marked as an open reading frame, function uncertain. This receptor was identified in a man aged 35 to 55 in good health and CMV-seropositive. The specimen was PBMCs. The CDR3 region has the DNA TGCGCCAGCAGTGGAAACGGTCCCGGACTAGCTGCTTTCGAGCAGTACTTC. Its translation: CASSGNGPGLAAFEQYF.